A single T cell receptor (beta chain) is shown here with its context. It lacks a known antigen. Base-call qualities are not available, and no considerably larger clone is one nucleotide away. The data derive from a study of OX40 agonist ivuxolimab in advanced cancers. Regarding the complete study: Ivuxolimab was an agonistic, fully human IgG2 monoclonal antibody directed against OX40 (CD134), a costimulatory receptor. Prior anti-PD-1, anti-PD-L1 or anti-CTLA-4 therapy was permitted, and checkpoint inhibitors had been received by around 40% of dose-escalation patients. The paper describes the monotherapy dose-escalation part (N of about 52 patients) of the phase I trial of ivuxolimab. Intravenous ivuxolimab was administered to patients every 2 weeks at six dose levels: 0.01, 0.1, 0.3, 1.5, 3 and 10 mg/kg. Peripheral TCRbeta sequencing was intended to test whether TCR sequence diversity was altered and clonal T-cell expansion was caused by ivuxolimab. Three dose-escalation patients achieved partial responses, one with hepatocellular carcinoma and two with cutaneous melanoma. In the dose-escalation cohort, roughly 82% of patients were male, and the mean age was 60 years with a range of roughly 20 to 80. Of the 50 or so patients in dose escalation, about 20 had hepatocellular carcinoma, some 15 had melanoma, 9 had renal cell carcinoma and 9 had head and neck cancer.

At the junction V is shortened by 4 bases and J by 3 bases, with 13 bases in between. According to the germline V gene, CDR1 reads MGHRA and CDR2 reads YSYEKL. Including cysteine and phenylalanine, the CDR3 has 15 amino acids. Just CDR3 DNA is preserved here, 45 bases in frame from base 1. The paper's findings and limits, for the study overall: After ivuxolimab, more expanded clones were found on average in CD8+ T cells than in CD4+ T cells. Low levels of normalized T-cell clonal expansion were also seen in some nonresponding patients. The antigen specificity of the clonally expanded peripheral T cells was not determined. Partial responders in the 0.1-3.0 mg/kg groups had among the lowest normalized peripheral clonal expansion, especially among CD8+ T cells. At doses from 0.1 to 3.0 mg/kg, clonal expansion was seen in both CD4+ and CD8+ blood T cells between baseline and week 6.

Genomic DNA was isolated from the sorted cells so that the TCRbeta CDR3 region could be sequenced. TCRbeta CDR3 regions were sequenced using the immunoSEQ Assay. TCRdb took over this immuneACCESS table, retaining in-frame rearrangements with V and J assigned. Such tables are incomplete; in checked studies, under half of the missing clones stem from an unresolved V gene, and the remainder is unexplained. The sample profile shows 14,000 or so clones; under 65% of them were found once. 7.5% to 9.5% of the sample belongs to the ten largest clones. Patients with a history of autoimmune disease or receiving systemic immunosuppression were excluded from the trial. Peripheral blood for TCR sequencing was collected from all dose cohorts at baseline, on cycle 4 day 1, and on cycle 7 day 1. The samples were taken from a phase I, first-in-human, multicenter, open-label dose-escalation trial of ivuxolimab. Adults with locally advanced or metastatic head and neck squamous cell, hepatocellular, melanoma or renal cell carcinoma were enrolled in the trial. Before TCR sequencing, CD4+ T cells and CD8+ T cells from peripheral blood were sorted into separate populations.

This sequence was found in an adult with an advanced solid tumor such as melanoma, head and neck, liver or kidney cancer. The rearranged segments are TRBV4-1 and TRBJ1-5; confidence is insufficient to name the D gene. The sequenced sample was CD4+ or CD8+ T cells sorted from blood, obtained in a trial of the OX40 agonist ivuxolimab. The DNA reads as follows: TGCGCCAGCAGCCCCCGGGCCGCCGACAATCAGCCCCAGCATTTT. Its amino acids are CASSPRAADNQPQHF.